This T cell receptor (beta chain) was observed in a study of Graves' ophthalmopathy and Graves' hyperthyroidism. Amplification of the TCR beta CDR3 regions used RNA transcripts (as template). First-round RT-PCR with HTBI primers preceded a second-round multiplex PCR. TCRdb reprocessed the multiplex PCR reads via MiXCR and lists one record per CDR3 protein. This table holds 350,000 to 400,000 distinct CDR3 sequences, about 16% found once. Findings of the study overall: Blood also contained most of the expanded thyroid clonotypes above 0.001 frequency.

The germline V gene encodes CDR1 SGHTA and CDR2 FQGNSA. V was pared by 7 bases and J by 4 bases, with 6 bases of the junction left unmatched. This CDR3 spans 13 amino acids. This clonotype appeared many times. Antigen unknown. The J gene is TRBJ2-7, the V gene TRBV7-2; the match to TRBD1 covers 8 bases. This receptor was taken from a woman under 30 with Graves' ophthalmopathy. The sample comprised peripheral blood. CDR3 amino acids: CASKTGEGYEQYF. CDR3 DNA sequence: TGTGCCAGCAAGACAGGGGAAGGTTACGAGCAGTACTTC.